Presented here are 6 T cell receptor beta chains from one specimen sequenced in a study of blood T cell repertoires in COVID-19. Some clones are missing from TCRdb's copy, which holds only in-frame ones; the method was immunoSEQ multiplex PCR. The table lists about 200,000 clones, roughly 90% of them singletons. Sequencing was carried out using peripheral blood. All receptors come from a woman in her thirties or forties with acute or convalescent COVID-19.

J is TRBJ1-2 and V is TRBV5-6, with TRBD1 matching over 7 bases. There are 13 residues in the CDR3. Germline CDR1 SGHDT, CDR2 YYEEEE. J gave up 8 bases and V 5 bases, and 9 bases lay outside the gene matches. The CDR3 sequence: CASSLPGGRGYTF. For the CDR3, the DNA is TGTGCCAGCAGTCTCCCAGGGGGAAGGGGCTACACCTTC.

The CDR3 nucleotides read TGCAGCGTGCAGCTCTTAGTCACAGGGAACTATGGCTACACCTTC. Translating gives CSVQLLVTGNYGYTF. This sequence joins TRBV29-1 and TRBJ1-2; D is perhaps TRBD1 (6 bases). The germline V and J ends were trimmed by 6 bases and 2 bases, with 19 bases remaining between them. The CDR3 is 15 residues long. Germline V gene sequence: CDR1 SQVTM, CDR2 ANQGSEA.

The chain joins TRBV5-6 to TRBJ2-4; TRBD2 agrees at 10 bases. The CDR3 spans 17 residues. Per germline, CDR1 SGHDT and CDR2 YYEEEE. Unmatched junction bases numbered 11, after V lost 0 bases and J lost 8 bases. The CDR3 spells CASSLGQRGGLSDIQYF. The CDR3 nucleotides read TGTGCCAGCAGCTTGGGTCAGCGGGGGGGCCTTTCCGACATTCAGTACTTC.

This chain connects TRBV2 to TRBJ1-1; 8 bases line up with TRBD1. Per germline, CDR1 SNHLY and CDR2 FYNNEI. This CDR3 region has 14 residues. Unmatched junction bases numbered 8, after V lost 6 bases and J lost 5 bases. The CDR3 region is CASRGQGRKTEAFF. The CDR3 region has the DNA TGTGCCAGCAGAGGACAGGGTAGGAAAACTGAAGCTTTCTTT.

Only one count was recorded for this clone. The chain joins TRBV9 to TRBJ2-2; unclear D gene. This CDR3 has 14 amino acids. In germline, CDR1 is SGDLS, CDR2 YYNGEE. V shed 4 bases and J shed 7 bases, with 14 bases lying between them. CDR3 bases: TGTGCCAGCAGCATTCGTCGGAGAGACGGGGAGCTGTTTTTT. This sequence encodes CASSIRRRDGELFF.

This clone was counted between two and nine times. V gene TRBV6-6 combines with J gene TRBJ2-7; D is perhaps TRBD2 (5 bases). V lost 6 bases to trimming and J lost 1 base, with 10 bases between them. CDR3 size: 13 residues. Per the germline V gene, CDR1 is MNHNY and CDR2 is SVGAGI (reference sequence). The DNA of the CDR3 is TGTGCCAGCAGCCACACTAGGTCCTACGAGCAGTACGTC. This sequence encodes CASSHTRSYEQYV.